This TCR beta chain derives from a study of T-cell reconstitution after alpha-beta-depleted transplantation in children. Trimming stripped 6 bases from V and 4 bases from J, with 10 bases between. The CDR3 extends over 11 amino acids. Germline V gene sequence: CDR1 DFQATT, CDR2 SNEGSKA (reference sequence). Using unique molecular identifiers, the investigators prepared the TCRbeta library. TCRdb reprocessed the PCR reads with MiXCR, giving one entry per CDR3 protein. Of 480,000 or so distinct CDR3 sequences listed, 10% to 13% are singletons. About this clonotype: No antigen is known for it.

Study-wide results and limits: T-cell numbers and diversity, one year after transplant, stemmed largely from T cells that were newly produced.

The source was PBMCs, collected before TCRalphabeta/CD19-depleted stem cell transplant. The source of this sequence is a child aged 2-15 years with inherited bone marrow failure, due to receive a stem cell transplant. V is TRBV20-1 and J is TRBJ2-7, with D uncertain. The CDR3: CSARMTYEQYF. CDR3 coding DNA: TGCAGTGCCAGGATGACTTACGAGCAGTACTTC.